This T cell receptor (beta chain) was found in a study of T cell responses to AZD1222 COVID-19 vaccine. Only one count was recorded for this clone. Its antigen is undetermined. Trimming removed 3 bases from V and 6 bases from J, with 11 bases in between. The CDR3 sequence is 13 residues long. The study's findings and limits: A mostly white British donor set with more females was recruited, and clonal diversity was possibly underestimated. Researchers report vaccine-associated CD4 TCRs spanning spike, with dominance at 160-218 and 743-854.

Profiled with immunoSEQ multiplex PCR; TCRdb holds only in-frame clones, not every one. The sample holds more than 95,000 clones, around 89% seen once. The sequence came from an adult in good health. The rearrangement uses TRBV12-3 or TRBV12-4 and TRBJ1-2, with a weak D call TRBD1 (6 bases). Sample: peripheral blood, taken on day 0 of MenACWY control vaccination. The DNA for the CDR3 is TGTGCCAGCAGTTTGAACAGGGAGCATGGCTACACCTTC. It codes for CASSLNREHGYTF.